This passage covers 14 T cell receptor beta chains from one sample sequenced in a study of beta chain features in type 1 diabetes. The antigens these receptors bind are not known. Study results and limitations: In all four CD4+ subsets, TCRB CDR3 length was significantly, moderately reduced in type 1 diabetes.

The whole isolated RNA underwent reverse transcription, so sequencing captured expressed TCRB transcripts. The table came from immunoSEQ multiplex PCR; TCRdb's copy has only in-frame clones and leaves some out. Of 120,000 to 150,000 clones in the sample, about an eighth were seen once. What was sequenced was central memory CD4+ T cells from blood. The source of these receptors is a man aged 18 to 30 with type 1 diabetes.

CDR3 nucleotides: TGTGCCAGCAGCGTAGACGCAGATACGCAGTATTTT. This translates into CASSVDADTQYF. The chain employs TRBV9 and TRBJ2-3; D gene ambiguous. V was shortened by 0 bases and J by 4 bases, with 3 bases between the two germline ends. Germline V gene sequence: CDR1 SGDLS, CDR2 YYNGEE. This CDR3 comprises 12 residues.

This rearrangement joins TRBV27 to TRBJ2-3; 8 bases map to TRBD2. The trim removed 4 bases at V and 2 bases at J, leaving 8 bases unmatched. CDR1 is MNHEY, CDR2 SMNVEV, per germline (reference sequence). CDR3 length equals 16 residues. DNA for the CDR3: TGTGCCAGCAGTTGGTCAGCGGGGGAAACCACAGATACGCAGTATTTT. The encoded protein is CASSWSAGETTDTQYF.

This clone was detected a few times. The chain has TRBV20-1 and TRBJ2-1, with 7 bases that match TRBD1. This CDR3 comprises 11 residues. Germline V gives CDR1 DFQATT, CDR2 SNEGSKA (reference sequence). J lost 10 bases, V lost 6 bases, and 6 bases had no gene match. CDR3 sequence (DNA): TGCAGTGCCAGGGGGAGCGGCGAGCAGTTCTTC. Amino acid sequence: CSARGSGEQFF.

V usage is TRBV6-6 and J usage is TRBJ1-2, with 7 nucleotides matching TRBD1. Germline CDR1 is MNHNY and CDR2 is SVGAGI (reference sequence). The CDR3 has 14 residues. V lost 2 bases to trimming and J lost 4 bases; unmatched junction nucleotides: 4. CDR3 bases: TGTGCCAGCAGTTACCAGGGGACAGTCTATGGCTACACCTTC. Its translation is CASSYQGTVYGYTF.

The chain recombines TRBV30 with TRBJ1-1; D uncertain. The V and J ends lost 1 base and 4 bases respectively, with 7 bases between them. CDR1 is GTSNPN and CDR2 is SVGIG in the germline V gene (reference sequence). This CDR3 spans 12 amino acids. CDR3 sequence: CAWSGQITEAFF. CDR3 sequence (DNA): TGTGCCTGGAGTGGTCAGATCACTGAAGCTTTCTTT.

V usage is TRBV5-1 and J usage is TRBJ1-1; D is unclear. Trimming pared 5 bases from V and 1 base from J, leaving 9 bases between. The CDR3 is 13 amino acids. The germline gives CDR1 SGHRS, CDR2 YFSETQ. CDR3 sequence reads: CASSSNGNTEAFF. CDR3 DNA: TGCGCCAGCAGTTCCAATGGGAACACTGAAGCTTTCTTT.

This clone has more than one count but fewer than ten. The chain couples TRBV29-1 to TRBJ2-2, with TRBD1 matching 9 bases. CDR1 SQVTM and CDR2 ANQGSEA come from the germline V gene. The ends lost 7 bases at V and 4 bases at J; junction bases unmatched: 7. This CDR3 contains 14 residues. The CDR3 reads CSAPDRGGTGELFF. The CDR3, as DNA: TGCAGCGCACCGGACAGGGGTGGCACCGGGGAGCTGTTTTTT.

Points on this clone: A junction boundary mismatches the germline segment, possibly from a read error. The chain links TRBV7-2 to TRBJ2-5; D uncertain. The CDR3 has 15 residues. CDR1 is SGHTA and CDR2 is FQGNSA in the germline V gene. The CDR3 region is CASSLYSLEQEAQYF. The CDR3 region has the DNA TGTGCCAGCAGCTTATACAGCCTAGAGCAAGAGGCCCAGTACTTC.

As concerns this clone: At the DNA level, this CDR3 is encoded by other sequences in the same sample as well. J is TRBJ1-2 and V is TRBV5-1, with D uncertain. Trimming stripped 2 bases from V and 1 base from J, with 3 bases between. Germline CDR1 and CDR2: SGHRS and YFSETQ. The CDR3 extends over 12 amino acids. The CDR3 DNA is TGCGCCAGCAGCTTAGATAACTATGGCTACACCTTC. Residues: CASSLDNYGYTF.

The chain is built from TRBV30 and TRBJ1-4; 10 bases line up with TRBD1. The ends lost 8 bases at V and 5 bases at J; junction bases unmatched: 8. The CDR3 contains 14 residues. Germline assignment: CDR1 GTSNPN and CDR2 SVGIG (reference sequence). CDR3 coding DNA: TGTGCCGGGGTTCCGGGACAGGGGAATGAAAAACTGTTTTTT. It encodes CAGVPGQGNEKLFF.

In this sample, this clone turned up a few times. The chain employs TRBV29-1 and TRBJ1-4; the D gene is possibly TRBD1 (6 bases). This CDR3 is built from 15 residues. V shed 1 base and J shed 7 bases, with 16 bases lying between them. Germline values: CDR1 SQVTM, CDR2 ANQGSEA. CDR3 in amino acids: CSVEGSEGDSEKLFF. The CDR3 DNA reads TGCAGCGTTGAAGGGTCGGAGGGGGATAGTGAAAAACTGTTTTTT.

The chain employs TRBV29-1 and TRBJ2-7; D is possibly TRBD2 (6 bases). This CDR3 is built from 12 residues. Germline-derived CDR1 and CDR2 are SQVTM and ANQGSEA. V lost 2 bases to trimming and J lost 3 bases, with 8 bases between them. CDR3 amino acids: CSVEKGGYEQYF. CDR3 sequence (DNA): TGCAGCGTTGAAAAGGGAGGCTACGAGCAGTACTTC.

This clone was observed a few times. The CDR3 protein is CASSKDRGLSYNEQFF. As DNA, the CDR3 is TGTGCCAGCAGCAAAGACAGGGGTCTGTCCTACAATGAGCAGTTCTTC. This sequence joins TRBV21-1 and TRBJ2-1; the table's D call TRBD1 went unverified against the DNA. TRBV21-1 is given as a pseudogene. CDR3 length: 16 residues.

Only a few counts were recorded for this clone. This chain connects TRBV18 to TRBJ2-1; 9 bases agree with TRBD1. The germline gives CDR1 KGHSH, CDR2 LQKENI. V was pared by 6 bases and J by 5 bases, with 5 bases of the junction left unmatched. The CDR3 length is 14 residues. This CDR3 reads CASSKQGADNEQFF. For the CDR3, the DNA is TGTGCCAGCTCCAAACAGGGGGCCGACAATGAGCAGTTCTTC.